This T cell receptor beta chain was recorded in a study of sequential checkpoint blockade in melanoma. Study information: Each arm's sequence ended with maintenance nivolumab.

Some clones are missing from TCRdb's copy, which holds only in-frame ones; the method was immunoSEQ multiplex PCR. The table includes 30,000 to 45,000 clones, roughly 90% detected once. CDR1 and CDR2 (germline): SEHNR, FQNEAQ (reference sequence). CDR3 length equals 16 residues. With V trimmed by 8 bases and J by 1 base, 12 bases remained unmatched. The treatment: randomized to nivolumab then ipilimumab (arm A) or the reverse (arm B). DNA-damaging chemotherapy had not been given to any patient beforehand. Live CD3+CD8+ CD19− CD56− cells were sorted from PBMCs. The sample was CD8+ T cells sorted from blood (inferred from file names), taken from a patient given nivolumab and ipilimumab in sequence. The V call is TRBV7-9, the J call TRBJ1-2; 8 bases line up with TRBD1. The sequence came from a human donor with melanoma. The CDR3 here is CASLEEGQDFNYGYTF. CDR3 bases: TGTGCCAGCCTGGAGGAGGGACAGGATTTTAACTATGGCTACACCTTC.